The source of this T cell receptor (beta chain) is a study of blood T cell repertoires in COVID-19. Study background: Some COVID-19 samples were acute and others convalescent; all came from the United States, Italy and Spain. PBMCs, B-cell-depleted T cells, or T cells were the source of the cDNA or gDNA that made up the material.

In the original workflow: It was from reference gene primer amplification that nucleated cell counts were estimated. TCRdb's table, derived via immunoSEQ multiplex PCR, lists solely in-frame clones and lacks some. D and trimming were read from the DNA, whereas the V and J calls and clone size are those reported in that table. The data contain about 82,000 clones, 75% to 85% of them singletons. Those enrolled in Seattle joined during active infection and were followed longitudinally afterward. This clone was recorded a few times. The source material was peripheral blood. The origin of this receptor is a man in his 60s with COVID-19, enrolled during active disease.

This chain's CDR3 is CASSVTGSNQPQHF. Here the CDR3 DNA reads TGTGCCAGCAGTGTAACGGGTAGCAATCAGCCCCAGCATTTT. The chain links TRBV25-1 to TRBJ1-5; no reliable D call. Trimming removed 4 bases from V and 0 bases from J, with 7 bases in between. The CDR3 has 14 amino acids. Germline V gives CDR1 MGHDK, CDR2 SYGVNS.